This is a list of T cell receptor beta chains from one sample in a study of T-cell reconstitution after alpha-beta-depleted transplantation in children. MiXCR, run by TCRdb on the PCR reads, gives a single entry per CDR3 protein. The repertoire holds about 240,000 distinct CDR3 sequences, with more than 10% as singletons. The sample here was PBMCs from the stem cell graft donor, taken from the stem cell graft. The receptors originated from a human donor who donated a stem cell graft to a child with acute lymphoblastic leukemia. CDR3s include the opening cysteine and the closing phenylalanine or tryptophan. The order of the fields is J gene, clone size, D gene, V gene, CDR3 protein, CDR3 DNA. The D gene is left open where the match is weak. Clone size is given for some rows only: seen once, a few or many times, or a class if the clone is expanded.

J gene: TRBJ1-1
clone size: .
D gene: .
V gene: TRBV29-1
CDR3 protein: CSVLKGVGNTEAFF
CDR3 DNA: TGCAGCGTATTAAAAGGGGTCGGGAACACTGAAGCTTTCTTT

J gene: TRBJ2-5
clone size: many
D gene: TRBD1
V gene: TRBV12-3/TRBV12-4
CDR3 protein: CASSTGVAQETQYF
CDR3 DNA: TGTGCCAGCAGTACAGGGGTAGCCCAAGAGACCCAGTACTTC

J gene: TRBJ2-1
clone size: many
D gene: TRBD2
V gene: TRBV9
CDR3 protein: CASSLGTSSYNEQFF
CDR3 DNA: TGTGCCAGCTCCCTCGGGACTAGCTCCTACAATGAGCAGTTCTTC

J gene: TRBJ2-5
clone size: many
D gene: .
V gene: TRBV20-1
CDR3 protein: CSARADNRAAETQYF
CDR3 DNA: TGCAGTGCTAGAGCCGATAACAGGGCGGCAGAGACCCAGTACTTC

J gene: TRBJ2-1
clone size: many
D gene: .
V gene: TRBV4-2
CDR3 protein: CASSPALYNEQFF
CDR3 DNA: TGTGCCAGCAGCCCGGCCTTATACAATGAGCAGTTCTTC

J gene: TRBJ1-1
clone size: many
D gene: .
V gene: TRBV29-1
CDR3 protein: CSALQRLNTEAFF
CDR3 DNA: TGCAGCGCCTTACAGAGGTTGAACACTGAAGCTTTCTTT

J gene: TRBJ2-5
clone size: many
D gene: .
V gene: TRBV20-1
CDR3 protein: CSANRRETQYF
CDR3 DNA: TGCAGTGCCAATAGGAGGGAGACCCAGTACTTC

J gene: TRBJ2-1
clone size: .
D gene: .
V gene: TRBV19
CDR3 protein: CASSMYPLKEQFF
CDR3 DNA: TGTGCCAGTAGTATGTACCCCCTAAAGGAGCAGTTCTTC

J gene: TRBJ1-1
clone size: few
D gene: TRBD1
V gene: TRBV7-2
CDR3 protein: CASSLVGQMNTEAFF
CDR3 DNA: TGTGCCAGCAGCTTAGTGGGACAGATGAACACTGAAGCTTTCTTT

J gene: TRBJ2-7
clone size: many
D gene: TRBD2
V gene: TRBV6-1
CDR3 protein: CASSETNLGTSGGYEQYF
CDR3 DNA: TGTGCCAGCAGTGAGACAAACCTAGGGACTAGCGGGGGTTACGAGCAGTACTTC

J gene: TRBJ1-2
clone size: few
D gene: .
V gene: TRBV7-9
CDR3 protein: CASSPIPADYGYTF
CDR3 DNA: TGTGCCAGCAGCCCCATCCCGGCTGACTATGGCTACACCTTC

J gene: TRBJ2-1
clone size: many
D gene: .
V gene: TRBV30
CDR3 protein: CAFLPGSSYNEQFF
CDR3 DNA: TGTGCCTTCCTCCCAGGGAGCTCCTACAATGAGCAGTTCTTC

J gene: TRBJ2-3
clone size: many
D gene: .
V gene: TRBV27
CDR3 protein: CASSGGGALTGATQYF
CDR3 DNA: TGTGCCAGCAGTGGAGGAGGTGCCCTTACTGGGGCTACGCAGTATTTT

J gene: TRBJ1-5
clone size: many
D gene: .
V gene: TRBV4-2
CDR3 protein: CASSQEGREGNQPQHF
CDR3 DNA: TGTGCCAGCAGCCAAGAGGGCAGGGAGGGCAATCAGCCCCAGCATTTT

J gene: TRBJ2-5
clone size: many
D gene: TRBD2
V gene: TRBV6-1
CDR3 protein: CASTRLAGSQADQYF
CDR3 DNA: TGTGCCAGCACCCGACTAGCGGGGAGCCAAGCGGACCAGTACTTC

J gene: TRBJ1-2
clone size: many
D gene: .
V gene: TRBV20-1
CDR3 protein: CSAIVGDYGYTF
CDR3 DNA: TGCAGTGCTATCGTTGGTGACTATGGCTACACCTTC

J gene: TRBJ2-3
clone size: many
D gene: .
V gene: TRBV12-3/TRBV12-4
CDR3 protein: CASSSKADTQYF
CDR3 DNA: TGTGCCAGCAGTTCTAAGGCAGATACGCAGTATTTT

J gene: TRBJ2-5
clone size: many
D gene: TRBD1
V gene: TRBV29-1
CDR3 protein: CSVADRDDPWETQYF
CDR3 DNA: TGCAGCGTTGCGGACAGGGACGACCCCTGGGAGACCCAGTACTTC

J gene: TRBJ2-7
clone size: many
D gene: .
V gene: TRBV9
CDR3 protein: CASSSKRGTPTYEQYF
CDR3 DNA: TGTGCCAGCAGCTCCAAAAGAGGGACACCAACCTACGAGCAGTACTTC

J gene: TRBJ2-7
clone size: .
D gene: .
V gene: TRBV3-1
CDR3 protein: CASNGNSYEQYF
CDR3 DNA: TGTGCCAGCAATGGAAACTCCTACGAGCAGTACTTC

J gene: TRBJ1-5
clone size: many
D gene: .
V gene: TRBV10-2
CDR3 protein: CASSEGYQPQHF
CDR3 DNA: TGCGCCAGCAGTGAGGGGTATCAGCCCCAGCATTTT

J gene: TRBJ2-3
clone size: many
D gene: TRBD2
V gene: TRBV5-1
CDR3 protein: CASSLESSGSMGDTQYF
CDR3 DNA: TGCGCCAGCAGCTTGGAATCTAGCGGGAGTATGGGTGATACGCAGTATTTT

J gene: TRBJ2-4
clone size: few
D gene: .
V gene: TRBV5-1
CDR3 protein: CASSLEGARAKNIQYF
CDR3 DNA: TGCGCCAGCAGCTTGGAAGGGGCACGAGCCAAAAACATTCAGTACTTC

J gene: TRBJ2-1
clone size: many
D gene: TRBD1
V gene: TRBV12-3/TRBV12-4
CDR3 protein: CASRPGTGKDNEQFF
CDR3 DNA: TGTGCCAGCAGACCCGGGACAGGGAAGGACAATGAGCAGTTCTTC

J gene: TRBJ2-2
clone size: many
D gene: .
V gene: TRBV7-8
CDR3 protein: CASSLFQISNTGELFF
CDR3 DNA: TGTGCCAGCAGCTTATTCCAAATCTCGAACACCGGGGAGCTGTTTTTT

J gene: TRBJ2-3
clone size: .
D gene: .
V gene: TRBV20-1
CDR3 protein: CSASRREQRATDTQYF
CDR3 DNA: TGCAGTGCTAGTCGTCGAGAACAGCGAGCCACAGATACGCAGTATTTT

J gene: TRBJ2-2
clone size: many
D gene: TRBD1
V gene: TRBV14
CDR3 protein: CASSQDPGTGQNGELFF
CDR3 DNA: TGTGCCAGCAGCCAAGACCCCGGGACAGGGCAGAACGGGGAGCTGTTTTTT

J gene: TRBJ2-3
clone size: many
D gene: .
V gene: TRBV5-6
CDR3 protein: CASSFRGGTDTQYF
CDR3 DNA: TGTGCCAGCAGCTTCAGGGGAGGGACAGATACGCAGTATTTT

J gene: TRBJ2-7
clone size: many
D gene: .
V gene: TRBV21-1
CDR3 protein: CASSNGTPGWRPYEQYF
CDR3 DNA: TGTGCCAGCAGCAATGGGACCCCCGGATGGAGGCCCTACGAGCAGTACTTC

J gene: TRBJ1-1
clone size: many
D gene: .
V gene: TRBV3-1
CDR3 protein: CASSIQALTEAFF
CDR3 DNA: TGTGCCAGCAGCATACAGGCCCTTACTGAAGCTTTCTTT

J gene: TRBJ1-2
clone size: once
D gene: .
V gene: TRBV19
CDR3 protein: CASSLGTPKNYGYTF
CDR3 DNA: TGTGCCAGTAGTCTGGGGACACCTAAGAACTATGGCTACACCTTC

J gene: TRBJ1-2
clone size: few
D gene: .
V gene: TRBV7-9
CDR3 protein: CASSLQGDGYTF
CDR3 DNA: TGTGCCAGCAGCTTACAGGGCGATGGCTACACCTTC

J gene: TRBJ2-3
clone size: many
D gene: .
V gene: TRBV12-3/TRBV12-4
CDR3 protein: CASSLGYRTNTDTQYF
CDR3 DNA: TGTGCCAGCAGTTTAGGTTACAGGACAAACACAGATACGCAGTATTTT

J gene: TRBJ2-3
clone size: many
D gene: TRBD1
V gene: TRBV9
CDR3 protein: CASSVASTGVTDTQYF
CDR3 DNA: TGTGCCAGCAGCGTAGCTTCGACAGGGGTCACAGATACGCAGTATTTT

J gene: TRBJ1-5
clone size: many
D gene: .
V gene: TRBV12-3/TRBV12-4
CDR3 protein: CASSLGEGFGNQPQHF
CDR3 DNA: TGTGCCAGCAGTTTAGGAGAAGGTTTTGGCAATCAGCCCCAGCATTTT

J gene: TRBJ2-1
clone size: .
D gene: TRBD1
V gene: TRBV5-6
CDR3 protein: CASATGENEQFF
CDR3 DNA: TGTGCCAGCGCTACAGGGGAAAATGAGCAGTTCTTC

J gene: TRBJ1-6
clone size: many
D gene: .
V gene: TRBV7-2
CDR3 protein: CASISQGSSPLHF
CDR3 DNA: TGTGCCAGCATTTCCCAGGGGAGTTCACCCCTCCACTTT

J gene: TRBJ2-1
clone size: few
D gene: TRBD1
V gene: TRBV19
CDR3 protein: CASSQGAWNEQFF
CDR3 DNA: TGTGCCAGTAGCCAGGGGGCGTGGAATGAGCAGTTCTTC

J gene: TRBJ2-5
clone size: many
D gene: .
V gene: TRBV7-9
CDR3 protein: CASSNRESTGDRTQYF
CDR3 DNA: TGTGCCAGCAGCAACCGTGAATCCACTGGGGATCGGACCCAGTACTTC

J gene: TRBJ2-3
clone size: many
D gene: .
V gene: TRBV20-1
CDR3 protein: CSAAPAGVFTRTDTQYF
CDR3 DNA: TGCAGTGCTGCCCCCGCAGGGGTCTTCACACGCACAGATACGCAGTATTTT

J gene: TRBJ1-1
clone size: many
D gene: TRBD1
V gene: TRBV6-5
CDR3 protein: CASKGTTGGWTTEAFF
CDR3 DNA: TGTGCCAGCAAGGGTACGACAGGGGGCTGGACCACTGAAGCTTTCTTT

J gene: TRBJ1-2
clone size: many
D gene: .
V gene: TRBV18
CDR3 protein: CASSPAGMDDGYTF
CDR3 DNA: TGTGCCAGCTCACCGGCAGGGATGGATGATGGCTACACCTTC

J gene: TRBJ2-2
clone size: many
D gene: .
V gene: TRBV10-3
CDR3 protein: CATSGPANTGELFF
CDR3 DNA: TGTGCCACCTCCGGACCTGCGAACACCGGGGAGCTGTTTTTT

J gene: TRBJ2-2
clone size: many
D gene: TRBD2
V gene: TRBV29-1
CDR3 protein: CSVEDMSSGTGELFF
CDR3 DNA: TGCAGCGTTGAAGATATGTCTAGCGGTACCGGGGAGCTGTTTTTT

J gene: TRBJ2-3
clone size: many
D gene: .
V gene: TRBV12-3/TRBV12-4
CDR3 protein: CASSVDPTDTQYF
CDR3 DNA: TGTGCCAGCAGTGTGGACCCGACAGATACGCAGTATTTT

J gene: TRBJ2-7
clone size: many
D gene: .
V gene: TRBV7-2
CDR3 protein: CASSLESGLGYEQYF
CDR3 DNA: TGTGCCAGCAGCTTAGAGTCGGGACTCGGGTACGAGCAGTACTTC